These 10 T cell receptor beta chains came from one sample sequenced in a study of blood T cells in healthy people across ages. Sample-barcoded 5' priming and a J-beta primer mix drove a second PCR of about 7 to 11 cycles. MiXCR, applied by TCRdb to the 5' RACE reads, yields one record per CDR3 protein. In the table there are 500,000 to 650,000 distinct CDR3 sequences, about 28% of which are singletons. The same sample was also used in a study of T cells of mothers and their children.

Sequenced sample: blood. The receptors come from a boy aged 2 to 10 in good health.

V is TRBV7-9 and J is TRBJ2-1, with D possibly being TRBD1 or TRBD2 (5 bases each). This CDR3 spans 15 amino acids. V gave up 4 bases and J gave up 10 bases, with 20 bases separating them. CDR1 is SEHNR and CDR2 is FQNEAQ in the germline V gene (reference sequence). As DNA, the CDR3 is TGTGCCAGCAGCTCCCCTGGGGGTAGTAGCGTAGAGCAGTTCTTC. Residues: CASSSPGGSSVEQFF.

J is TRBJ2-7 and V is TRBV7-9; 8 nucleotides line up with TRBD1. The CDR3 length is 14 residues. Germline CDR1 and CDR2: SEHNR and FQNEAQ (reference sequence). The ends lost 4 bases at V and 2 bases at J; junction bases unmatched: 4. The CDR3 nucleotides are TGTGCCAGCAGCTCCCCGGGACAGGCCTACGAGCAGTACTTC. It encodes CASSSPGQAYEQYF.

This clonotype came up a few times. The gene calls are TRBV10-3 and TRBJ1-3, with D possibly matching TRBD1 (5 bases). CDR3 size: 16 residues. Trimming stripped 0 bases from V and 0 bases from J, with 9 bases between. Germline V lookup: CDR1 ENHRY, CDR2 SYGVKD. CDR3 in DNA: TGTGCCATCAGTGAGTCGGACACTTACTCTGGAAACACCATATATTTT. It codes for CAISESDTYSGNTIYF.

The rearrangement links TRBV4-3 to TRBJ2-7; TRBD2 matches 8 bases. V lost 3 bases and J lost 1; bases outside the gene matches: 11. Germline V gene lookup returns CDR1 LGHNA and CDR2 YSLEER. The CDR3 runs to 17 residues. The CDR3, as DNA: TGCGCCAGCAGCCAGGGGATCGGGGGGGGCAGTTCCTACGAGCAGTACTTC. Translated, it gives CASSQGIGGGSSYEQYF.

The chain couples TRBV20-1 to TRBJ2-1; 9 bases are shared with TRBD2. This CDR3 spans 14 amino acids. Germline CDR1 DFQATT, CDR2 SNEGSKA (reference sequence). Trimming took 1 base from V and 6 from J; bases not matched to a gene: 4. The CDR3 is CSARATSGVNEQFF. The DNA of the CDR3 is TGCAGTGCTAGAGCGACTAGCGGAGTCAATGAGCAGTTCTTC.

This chain joins TRBV11-2 and TRBJ1-4; D not resolved. Trimming took 4 bases from V and 8 from J, leaving 8 bases between them. Germline CDR1 is SGHAT and CDR2 is FQNNGV. The CDR3 spans 12 residues. The CDR3 region is CASSSSREKLFF. The CDR3 DNA follows: TGTGCCAGCAGCTCCAGTCGAGAAAAACTGTTTTTT.

V gene TRBV3-1 combines with J gene TRBJ1-1, with no clear D. Germline CDR1 and CDR2: LGHDT and YNNKEL (reference sequence). The V and J ends lost 0 bases and 6 bases respectively, with 11 bases between them. The CDR3 extends over 14 amino acids. CDR3 residues: CASSQDHGSPEAFF. CDR3 in DNA: TGTGCCAGCAGCCAAGATCATGGAAGCCCTGAAGCTTTCTTT.

V and J are TRBV7-2 and TRBJ2-7; 7 bases are a match to TRBD1. Germline trimming cut 2 bases from V and 0 bases from J; bases unmatched to any gene: 4. The CDR3 consists of 15 residues. The germline V gene encodes CDR1 SGHTA and CDR2 FQGNSA. The CDR3 protein is CASSLRDSRSYEQYF. The CDR3 DNA reads TGTGCCAGCAGCTTAAGGGACAGTCGCTCCTACGAGCAGTACTTC.

This clonotype came up a few times. This rearrangement joins TRBV12-3 or TRBV12-4 to TRBJ2-7, with 8 bases fitting TRBD2. Germline trimming cut 6 bases from V and 3 bases from J; bases unmatched to any gene: 7. The CDR3 contains 14 residues. CDR3 coding DNA: TGTGCCAGCAGAGGGGGGACTAGTCTCTACGAGCAGTACTTC. This sequence encodes CASRGGTSLYEQYF.

This chain links TRBV18 with TRBJ2-1, with D unresolved. The CDR3 loop spans 16 amino acids. V dropped 4 bases and J dropped 0 bases, with 13 bases sitting between them. CDR1 and CDR2 (germline): KGHSH, LQKENI. The CDR3 region is CASSLTQGRSYNEQFF. The CDR3 DNA reads TGTGCCAGCTCACTTACTCAAGGCCGCTCCTACAATGAGCAGTTCTTC. Using reference TRBV18 and TRBJ2-1 for the parts outside the CDR3, the full variable domain is NAGVMQNPRHLVRRRGQEARLRCSPMKGHSHVYWYRQLPEEGLKFMVYLQKENIIDESGMPKERFSAEFPKEGPSILRIQQVVRGDSAAYFCASSLTQGRSYNEQFFGPGTRLTVL.